A selection of T cell receptor beta chains follows, all from one sample in a study of neurological immune-mediated disorders. TCRdb fed the 5' RACE reads into MiXCR, producing one record per CDR3 protein. Of over 35,000 distinct CDR3 sequences in the sample, 2% to 2.5% are singletons; the top ten hold less than 15%. The sequenced sample consisted of PBMCs. All receptors derive from a young man with multiple sclerosis. Each CDR3 is given with its conserved first and last residue. The D gene is left open where the match is weak. Size is stated for part of the rows, as once, few or many counts, or as a class when the clone is expanded.

v_gene,j_gene,len,abundance,d_gene,CDR3aa,CDR3nt
TRBV5-1,TRBJ1-2,13,few,-,CASSLAAQYGYTF,TGCGCCAGCAGCTTGGCGGCGCAATATGGCTACACCTTC
TRBV20-1,TRBJ2-7,12,many,-,CSAMRGSYEQYF,TGCAGTGCTATGAGGGGCTCCTACGAGCAGTACTTC
TRBV5-1,TRBJ1-1,12,many,-,CASSLDVRPAHF,TGCGCCAGCAGCTTGGACGTCCGCCCCGCGCACTTT
TRBV6-2/TRBV6-3,TRBJ1-1,12,few,-,CGSSGTNTEAFF,TGTGGCAGCTCCGGGACGAACACTGAAGCTTTCTTT
TRBV7-8,TRBJ2-7,14,many,TRBD1,CARTGTAIDYEQYF,TGTGCCAGAACCGGGACAGCTATTGACTACGAGCAGTACTTC
TRBV27,TRBJ1-1,11,many,-,CASSRNTEAFF,TGTGCCAGCAGCCGGAACACTGAAGCTTTCTTT
TRBV5-1,TRBJ1-2,15,many,TRBD1,CASSLQQGAGEGYTF,TGCGCCAGCAGCTTGCAGCAGGGGGCCGGGGAAGGCTACACCTTC
TRBV5-1,TRBJ1-1,11,many,-,CASRVGPEAFF,TGCGCCAGCAGGGTCGGGCCTGAAGCTTTCTTT
TRBV19,TRBJ1-6,13,many,-,CATPTHFASPLHF,TGTGCCACCCCGACCCATTTTGCGTCACCCCTCCACTTT
TRBV20-1,TRBJ1-6,15,many,-,CSARMTGIYNSPLHF,TGCAGTGCTAGGATGACCGGGATTTATAATTCACCCCTCCACTTT
TRBV7-2,TRBJ1-5,16,many,-,CASSLRVDLSNQPQHF,TGTGCCAGCAGCTTACGGGTAGACCTTAGCAATCAGCCCCAGCATTTT
TRBV12-3/TRBV12-4,TRBJ2-2,14,few,-,CASSLRQDTGELFF,TGTGCCAGCAGTTTGAGACAGGACACCGGGGAGCTGTTTTTT
TRBV6-5,TRBJ2-5,15,many,TRBD2,CASSAQGWGGETQYF,TGTGCCAGCAGTGCGCAAGGATGGGGGGGGGAGACCCAGTACTTC
TRBV20-1,TRBJ2-3,17,many,TRBD2,CSANPTSGRASPDTQYF,TGCAGTGCTAACCCGACTAGCGGGAGGGCGTCCCCAGATACGCAGTATTTT
TRBV5-1,TRBJ1-3,16,many,-,CASSQTTGTTGNTIYF,TGCGCCAGCAGCCAGACGACAGGTACCACTGGAAACACCATATATTTT
TRBV20-1,TRBJ1-4,13,many,-,CSASEDRAEKLFF,TGCAGTGCTTCGGAGGACAGAGCTGAAAAACTGTTTTTT
TRBV20-1,TRBJ2-3,13,many,TRBD2,CSVLSGGTDTQYF,TGCAGTGTTTTGAGCGGGGGCACAGATACGCAGTATTTT
TRBV7-2,TRBJ2-7,17,many,-,CASSYNAAGRDSYEQYF,TGTGCCAGCAGCTACAACGCAGCCGGCCGGGACTCCTACGAGCAGTACTTC
TRBV7-8,TRBJ2-1,15,-,-,CASSLRAGHYNEQFF,TGTGCCAGCAGCTTAAGAGCGGGACATTACAATGAGCAGTTCTTC
TRBV4-2,TRBJ2-1,18,-,TRBD1,CASSPNQGAAPSYNEQFF,TGTGCCAGCAGCCCCAACCAGGGGGCGGCTCCCTCCTACAATGAGCAGTTCTTC
TRBV15,TRBJ2-5,15,many,TRBD1,CATSRVGQGQETQYF,TGTGCCACCAGCAGAGTCGGACAGGGGCAAGAGACCCAGTACTTC
TRBV3-1,TRBJ2-1,15,many,TRBD2,CASSSTSGDRNEQFF,TGTGCCAGCAGTTCGACTAGCGGGGATAGGAATGAGCAGTTCTTC
TRBV5-1,TRBJ2-5,16,many,TRBD2,CASSLGLSSGQETQYF,TGCGCCAGCAGCTTGGGATTGTCTAGCGGCCAAGAGACCCAGTACTTC
TRBV28,TRBJ2-1,14,many,TRBD2,CATSVSGRGNEQFF,TGTGCCACCTCGGTTAGCGGGAGAGGGAATGAGCAGTTCTTC
TRBV5-1,TRBJ2-1,13,many,-,CASYSLGGNEQFF,TGCGCCAGCTACAGCCTAGGCGGCAATGAGCAGTTCTTC